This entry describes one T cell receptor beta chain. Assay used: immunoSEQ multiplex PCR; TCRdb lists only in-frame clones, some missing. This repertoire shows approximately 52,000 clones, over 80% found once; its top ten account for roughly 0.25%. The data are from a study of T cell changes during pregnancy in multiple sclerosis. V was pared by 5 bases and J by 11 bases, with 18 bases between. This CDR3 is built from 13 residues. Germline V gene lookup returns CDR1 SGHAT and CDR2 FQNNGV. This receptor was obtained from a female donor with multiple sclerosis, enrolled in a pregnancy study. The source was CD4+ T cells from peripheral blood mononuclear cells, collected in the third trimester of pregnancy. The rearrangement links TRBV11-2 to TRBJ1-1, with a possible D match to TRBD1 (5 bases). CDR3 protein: CASSHPGPGRAFF. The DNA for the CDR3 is TGTGCCAGCAGCCACCCGGGACCCGGGAGGGCTTTCTTT. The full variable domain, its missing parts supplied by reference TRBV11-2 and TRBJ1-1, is EAGVAQSPRYKIIEKRQSVAFWCNPISGHATLYWYQQILGQGPKLLIQFQNNGVVDDSQLPKDRFSAERLKGVDSTLKIQPAKLEDSAVYLCASSHPGPGRAFFGQGTRLTVV.